One sample yielded the 20 T cell receptor beta chains listed below, sequenced in a study of blood T cells in healthy people across ages. Combining a sample-barcoded 5' primer with a J-beta primer mix, a second PCR ran for about 7 to 11 cycles. Each CDR3 protein is one row after TCRdb ran MiXCR on the 5' RACE reads. Of approximately 1,000,000 distinct CDR3 sequences detected, 45% appear once; the ten largest clones hold 18%. Sample: blood. These receptors were obtained from an older woman in good health.

Notes on this clonotype: A junction end diverges from the germline sequence, so it may reflect a read error. This chain uses TRBV5-1 with TRBJ2-1; D uncertain. Looked up from germline, CDR1 is SGHRS and CDR2 is YFSETQ. CDR3 length equals 14 residues. Written as DNA, the CDR3 is TGCGCCAGCAGCCCCCCGAGTAGTTACACTGAGCAGTTCTTC. Translation: CASSPPSSYTEQFF.

The chain uses TRBV15 and TRBJ2-1; a possible D gene is TRBD2 (6 bases). This CDR3 contains 16 residues. In germline, CDR1 is LNHNV, CDR2 YYDKDF (reference sequence). With 0 bases removed from V and 8 bases from J, the gap between germline ends came to 17 bases. The CDR3 nucleotides are TGTGCCACCAGCAGAGATAGGGCGGGACGGGGCGATGAGCAGTTCTTC. The encoded protein is CATSRDRAGRGDEQFF.

This clonotype was recorded at least ten times. V is TRBV27 and J is TRBJ2-7; no clear D. Between the trimmed V and J ends, which lost 8 bases and 1 base, there was a span of 12 bases. This CDR3 is 13 amino acids long. Per germline, CDR1 MNHEY and CDR2 SMNVEV (reference sequence). DNA of the CDR3: TGTGCCAGCGCTGTAGTGTATTCCTACGAGCAGTACTTC. This sequence encodes CASAVVYSYEQYF.

This clonotype occurred a few times. The chain couples TRBV5-1 to TRBJ2-5; D remains ambiguous. Germline V lookup: CDR1 SGHRS, CDR2 YFSETQ. V dropped 2 bases and J dropped 0 bases, with 8 bases sitting between them. The CDR3 is made up of 14 amino acids. The CDR3 region is CASSFGRYQETQYF. Written as DNA, the CDR3 is TGCGCCAGCAGCTTCGGGCGGTACCAAGAGACCCAGTACTTC.

This chain connects TRBV12-3 or TRBV12-4 to TRBJ2-1; no definite D call. V gave up 3 bases and J gave up 7 bases, with 13 bases separating them. The CDR3 contains 14 residues. This CDR3 reads CASSFRAPPNEQFF. In nucleotides, the CDR3 is TGTGCCAGCAGTTTCCGGGCCCCACCGAATGAGCAGTTCTTC.

The CDR3 region is CSATGQGIPYEQYF. The CDR3, as DNA: TGCAGTGCTACCGGACAGGGAATCCCATACGAGCAGTACTTC. The genes are TRBV20-1 and TRBJ2-7; TRBD1 matches 8 bases. Germline values: CDR1 DFQATT, CDR2 SNEGSKA (reference sequence). Trimming removed 4 bases from V and 4 bases from J; junction bases left unmatched: 9. The length of the CDR3 is 14 residues.

This clonotype was counted between two and nine times. The chain has TRBV7-8 and TRBJ2-7; 14 bases map to TRBD2. Germline V gene lookup returns CDR1 SGHVS and CDR2 FQNEAQ. The CDR3 is 15 amino acids. The V gene end was trimmed by 5 bases and the J gene end by 6 bases; junction bases not matched to a gene: 6. The CDR3 loop is CASSMTSGRAGEQYF. The CDR3 bases are TGTGCCAGCAGCATGACTAGCGGGAGGGCCGGCGAGCAGTACTTC.

The chain recombines TRBV9 with TRBJ2-4; D not resolved. Germline values: CDR1 SGDLS, CDR2 YYNGEE. This CDR3 contains 14 residues. V was trimmed by 0 bases and J by 1 base, leaving 5 bases between them. Here the CDR3 reads CASSVDSAKNIQYF. In DNA form, the CDR3 reads TGTGCCAGCAGCGTAGACAGCGCCAAAAACATTCAGTACTTC.

This chain's CDR3 is CASLRAGDSYNEQFF. CDR3 in DNA: TGTGCCAGCCTCAGGGCGGGAGATTCTTACAATGAGCAGTTCTTC. V is TRBV28 and J is TRBJ2-1; 7 positions agree with TRBD2. The CDR3 loop spans 15 amino acids. Germline V lookup: CDR1 MDHEN, CDR2 SYDVKM. V lost 8 bases, J lost 4 bases, and 11 bases stayed unmatched.

This clonotype was seen only a few times. The chain couples TRBV6-1 to TRBJ2-1; 7 bases match TRBD1. CDR1 is MNHNS and CDR2 is SASEGT in the germline V gene. Germline trimming cut 6 bases from V and 4 bases from J; bases unmatched to any gene: 6. The CDR3 extends over 14 amino acids. The DNA of the CDR3 is TGTGCCAGCAGGGGCAGGGGGTCGTACAATGAGCAGTTCTTC. Its protein is CASRGRGSYNEQFF.

This clonotype was seen a few times. The chain employs TRBV29-1 and TRBJ2-7; 7 nucleotides match TRBD2. Germline V gene data show CDR1 as SQVTM and CDR2 as ANQGSEA. J gave up 3 bases and V 5 bases, and 25 bases lay outside the gene matches. The CDR3 totals 19 residues. The CDR3 loop reads CSVLSWEGTNGITYYEQYF. CDR3 sequence (DNA): TGCAGCGTTCTCTCCTGGGAGGGGACTAACGGGATAACTTACTACGAGCAGTACTTC.

The rearrangement uses TRBV3-1 and TRBJ2-1; TRBD1 might be the D (5 bases). This CDR3 is 14 amino acids long. From germline, CDR1 is LGHDT and CDR2 YNNKEL (reference sequence). The V end was cut by 6 bases, the J end by 1 base, with 10 bases between. The CDR3 here is CASRGVGSYNEQFF. The CDR3 DNA reads as TGTGCCAGCAGAGGGGTTGGGTCCTACAATGAGCAGTTCTTC.

The chain has TRBV5-4 and TRBJ2-1; 16 positions match TRBD2. The CDR3 is 18 residues long. The trim removed 3 bases at V and 9 bases at J, leaving 12 bases unmatched. The germline gives CDR1 SGHNT, CDR2 YYREEE (reference sequence). The CDR3 loop is CASSSGTSGRVTISEQFF. DNA of the CDR3: TGTGCCAGCAGCTCCGGGACTAGCGGGAGGGTTACAATCAGTGAGCAGTTCTTC.

The rearrangement joins TRBV7-2 to TRBJ2-7; D is possibly TRBD2 (5 bases). V was trimmed by 5 bases and J by 2 bases, leaving 16 bases between them. The CDR3 spans 15 residues. Looked up from germline, CDR1 is SGHTA and CDR2 is FQGNSA. The CDR3 nucleotides read TGTGCCAGCAGCCCTGTGGACTCGCCGGCCTACGAGCAGTACTTC. This gives the protein CASSPVDSPAYEQYF. The whole variable domain, remainder taken from reference TRBV7-2 and TRBJ2-7, is GAGVSQSPSNKVTEKGKDVELRCDPISGHTALYWYRQSLGQGLEFLIYFQGNSAPDKSGLPSDRFSAERTGGSVSTLTIQRTQQEDSAVYLCASSPVDSPAYEQYFGPGTRLTVT.

This clonotype was seen a single time. A read error may account for a junction end that differs from germline. The V gene is TRBV3-1, the J gene TRBJ2-5, with D possibly matching TRBD1 (6 bases). The DNA end is more similar to TRBJ2-7, so the J call may be wrong. This CDR3 has 14 residues. Germline V lookup: CDR1 LGHDT, CDR2 YNNKEL (reference sequence). CDR3 region: CASNQGPRGYEQYF. The CDR3 coding sequence is TGTGCCAGCAACCAAGGTCCCAGGGGATACGAGCAGTACTTC.

This clonotype was counted only a few times. V is TRBV29-1 and J is TRBJ2-3; D might be TRBD2 (6 bases). V was clipped by 3 bases and J by 8 bases, with 15 bases between them. In germline, CDR1 is SQVTM, CDR2 ANQGSEA. The CDR3 totals 13 residues. The CDR3 reads CSVDGTVGGTQYF. In DNA, the CDR3 is TGCAGCGTTGATGGGACTGTGGGGGGTACGCAGTATTTT.

The J gene is TRBJ2-5, the V gene TRBV27; a weak D match, TRBD2 (5 bases). This CDR3 spans 16 amino acids. In germline, CDR1 is MNHEY, CDR2 SMNVEV (reference sequence). V was shortened by 3 bases and J by 2 bases, with 16 bases between the two germline ends. The chain's CDR3 is CASSFGRVSGQETQYF. CDR3 sequence (DNA): TGTGCCAGCAGTTTCGGTAGGGTCAGCGGACAAGAGACCCAGTACTTC.

The chain employs TRBV20-1 and TRBJ2-1; D possibly uses TRBD1 or TRBD2 (5 bases each). Germline lookup yields CDR1 DFQATT and CDR2 SNEGSKA (reference sequence). CDR3 length equals 14 residues. V dropped 6 bases and J dropped 4 bases, with 16 bases sitting between them. The CDR3 DNA sequence: TGCAGTGCCGACCCGGGACGGACATACAATGAGCAGTTCTTC. Protein product: CSADPGRTYNEQFF.

The genes are TRBV25-1 and TRBJ2-5, with D perhaps TRBD2 (5 bases). This CDR3 has 11 residues. Germline CDR1 and CDR2: MGHDK and SYGVNS. V was shortened by 5 bases and J by 11 bases, with 12 bases between the two germline ends. CDR3 sequence reads: CASSRFGEQYF. For the CDR3, the DNA is TGTGCCAGCAGTCGTTTCGGGGAGCAGTACTTC.

A note on this clonotype: The germline gene is not matched at one end of the junction; a read error may be the cause. The J gene is TRBJ2-1, the V gene TRBV6-5, with 7 bases aligning to TRBD1. There are 13 residues in the CDR3. Germline V gene sequence: CDR1 MNHEY, CDR2 SVGAGI. In DNA form, the CDR3 reads TGTGCCAGCAGTGACTCAGGGGGCAATGAGCAGTTCTTC. Translated: CASSDSGGNEQFF.